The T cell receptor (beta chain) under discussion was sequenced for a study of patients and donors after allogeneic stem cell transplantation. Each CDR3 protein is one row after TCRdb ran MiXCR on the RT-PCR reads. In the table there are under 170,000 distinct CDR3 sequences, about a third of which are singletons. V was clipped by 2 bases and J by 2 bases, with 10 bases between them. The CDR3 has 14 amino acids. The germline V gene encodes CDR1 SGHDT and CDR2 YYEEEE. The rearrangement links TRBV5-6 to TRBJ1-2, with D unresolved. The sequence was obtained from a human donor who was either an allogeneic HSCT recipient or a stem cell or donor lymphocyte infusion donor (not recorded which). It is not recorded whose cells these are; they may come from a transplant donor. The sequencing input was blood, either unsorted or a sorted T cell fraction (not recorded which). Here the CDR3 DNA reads TGTGCCAGCAGCTTCCCCCCGCCCAACTATGGCTACACCTTC. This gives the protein CASSFPPPNYGYTF. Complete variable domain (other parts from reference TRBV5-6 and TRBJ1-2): DAGVTQSPTHLIKTRGQQVTLRCSPKSGHDTVSWYQQALGQGPQFIFQYYEEEERQRGNFPDRFSGHQFPNYSSELNVNALLLGDSALYLCASSFPPPNYGYTFGSGTRLTVV.